Shown below are 3 T cell receptor beta chains from a single sample sequenced in a study of blood T cell repertoires in COVID-19. The protocol was immunoSEQ multiplex PCR, while the TCRdb copy is restricted to in-frame clones and leaves out a portion. The sample contains 130,000 or so clones, 88% of which appear only once. The sample taken for sequencing was peripheral blood. The receptors originated from a human donor in a cohort sampled during active COVID-19.

A word on this clone: The identical CDR3 is also encoded by other nucleotide sequences in the sample. The chain combines TRBV6-5 with TRBJ1-2; D is possibly TRBD1 (6 bases). From germline, CDR1 is MNHEY and CDR2 SVGAGI. The V and J ends lost 6 bases and 5 bases respectively, with 19 bases between them. The CDR3 loop spans 15 amino acids. In DNA, the CDR3 is TGTGCCAGCAGCCTGACGACAGGAGCTCGATATGGCTACACCTTC. Amino acid sequence: CASSLTTGARYGYTF.

The rearrangement joins TRBV7-9 to TRBJ1-2; 7 bases match TRBD1. With 3 bases clipped from V and 4 bases from J, the junction kept 2 bases outside the gene matches. CDR1 is SEHNR, CDR2 FQNEAQ, per germline (reference sequence). This CDR3 comprises 13 residues. The CDR3 sequence is CASSLAGGYGYTF. Here the CDR3 DNA reads TGTGCCAGCAGCTTGGCAGGGGGCTATGGCTACACCTTC.

The V gene is TRBV2, the J gene TRBJ2-7; 8 nucleotides line up with TRBD2. Germline V gene sequence: CDR1 SNHLY, CDR2 FYNNEI. Unmatched junction bases numbered 11, after V lost 7 bases and J lost 3 bases. This CDR3 region has 15 residues. The CDR3 coding sequence is TGTGCCAGCACCCCGGGGGGGCAGGGCTTCTACGAGCAGTACTTC. Translating gives CASTPGGQGFYEQYF.